This is a list of T cell receptor beta chains from one sample in a study of monozygotic twins with inflammatory bowel disease. For each CDR3 protein, TCRdb gives one entry from its re-call of the 5' RACE reads, without DNA. The listing records under 130,000 distinct CDR3 sequences. The specimen sequenced was blood. These receptors originate from a human donor with ulcerative colitis or Crohn's disease, or a healthy co-twin of an affected twin (not recorded which). The CDR3 runs from the conserved cysteine through the conserved F or W. Fields, in order: J gene, V gene, CDR3 protein.

j_call: TRBJ2-3
v_call: TRBV7-2
cdr3_aa: CASSNRGTDTQYF

j_call: TRBJ2-3
v_call: TRBV29-1
cdr3_aa: CSVEVGERTQYF

j_call: TRBJ2-7
v_call: TRBV29-1
cdr3_aa: CSVVPGTSYEQYF

j_call: TRBJ1-1
v_call: TRBV4-3
cdr3_aa: CASSQEPRGEAEAFF

j_call: TRBJ2-7
v_call: TRBV28
cdr3_aa: CASSMGQGAYEQYF

j_call: TRBJ1-1
v_call: TRBV7-2
cdr3_aa: CASTRLGATNTEAFF

j_call: TRBJ2-7
v_call: TRBV19
cdr3_aa: CASSRNRGVMGEQYF

j_call: TRBJ1-6
v_call: TRBV20-1
cdr3_aa: CSIPPNPSSYNSPLHF

j_call: TRBJ2-2
v_call: TRBV6-5
cdr3_aa: CASSGLAGKNTGELFF

j_call: TRBJ1-5
v_call: TRBV7-8
cdr3_aa: CASSLGGTGAPWQPQHF

j_call: TRBJ2-2
v_call: TRBV15
cdr3_aa: CATSRDRGGRGEGGELFF

j_call: TRBJ2-1
v_call: TRBV28
cdr3_aa: CASRANGSNEFF

j_call: TRBJ2-4
v_call: TRBV24-1
cdr3_aa: CATSGTSDIQYF

j_call: TRBJ2-7
v_call: TRBV15
cdr3_aa: CATSTDGYYEQYF